One and the same sample provided the 23 T cell receptor beta chains below, sequenced in a study of identical twins. TCRdb called the 5' RACE reads again in MiXCR, with one record for every CDR3 protein. The table shows about 690,000 distinct CDR3 sequences, with over 20% occurring only once. The sample was also reused in another study, on T cells expressing NK-cell markers.

Input material: PBMCs. These receptors were obtained from a woman between 18 and 29 years old in good health.

This clonotype has just a few counts. This sequence joins TRBV9 and TRBJ2-5; tentative D call: TRBD2 (6 bases). V lost 3 bases to trimming and J lost 4 bases, with 13 bases between them. This CDR3 has 14 amino acids. Per germline, CDR1 SGDLS and CDR2 YYNGEE. The CDR3: CASSGQGGGETQYF. The CDR3 DNA reads TGTGCCAGCAGCGGTCAGGGAGGCGGAGAGACCCAGTACTTC.

The CDR3 nucleotides are TGTGCCAGCAGCGTAGCTCTCTTCGGGGGGTATGGCTACACCTTC. Encoded protein: CASSVALFGGYGYTF. The genes are TRBV9 and TRBJ1-2; TRBD1 might be the D (5 bases). The V gene's germline CDR1 is SGDLS and CDR2 YYNGEE. This CDR3 has 15 residues. V lost 0 bases, J lost 5 bases, and 14 bases lay in between. Supplemented by reference TRBV9 and TRBJ1-2, the full variable domain reads DSGVTQTPKHLITATGQRVTLRCSPRSGDLSVYWYQQSLDQGLQFLIQYYNGEERAKGNILERFSAQQFPDLHSELNLSSLELGDSALYFCASSVALFGGYGYTFGSGTRLTVV.

This clonotype was observed a few times. V is TRBV7-2 and J is TRBJ1-5, with D possibly being TRBD1 (5 bases). CDR1 and CDR2 (germline): SGHTA, FQGNSA. The V end lost 6 bases, the J end lost 7 bases, and 16 bases lay between the germline ends. This CDR3 is built from 14 residues. The CDR3, as DNA: TGTGCCAGCAGTTGGGGCGTCAGAACACAGCCCCAGCATTTT. It is translated as CASSWGVRTQPQHF.

The rearrangement joins TRBV5-4 to TRBJ2-1; D gene unclear. Germline values: CDR1 SGHNT, CDR2 YYREEE (reference sequence). The CDR3 has 17 amino acids. V lost 0 bases, J lost 5 bases, and 18 bases lay in between. The CDR3 DNA sequence: TGTGCCAGCAGCTTGGCCTTCCAGCGCGTTATTAACAATGAGCAGTTCTTC. Protein: CASSLAFQRVINNEQFF.

This sequence joins TRBV4-3 and TRBJ2-5; 8 positions match TRBD2. Trimming took 4 bases from V and 2 from J; bases not matched to a gene: 9. Germline loops: CDR1 LGHNA, CDR2 YSLEER. This CDR3 contains 16 residues. The CDR3 DNA follows: TGCGCCAGCAGCCTACGACTAGCGCGACCGCAAGAGACCCAGTACTTC. This codes for CASSLRLARPQETQYF.

In this sample, this clonotype turned up a few times. V and J are TRBV12-3 or TRBV12-4 and TRBJ2-7, with 7 positions matching TRBD1. The trim removed 5 bases at V and 7 bases at J, leaving 5 bases unmatched. The CDR3 is made up of 12 amino acids. The CDR3 nucleotides are TGTGCCAGCAGTCACTGGGGACAGGAGCAGTACTTC. Translation: CASSHWGQEQYF.

This clonotype was detected ten times or more. The chain joins TRBV7-8 to TRBJ2-7; perhaps TRBD2 as D (5 bases). Between the trimmed V and J ends, which lost 0 bases and 5 bases, there was a span of 8 bases. This CDR3 has 13 residues. CDR1 is SGHVS and CDR2 is FQNEAQ in the germline V gene. This CDR3 is CASSLAQADEQYF. The CDR3 nucleotides are TGTGCCAGCAGCTTAGCGCAAGCGGACGAGCAGTACTTC.

The rearrangement links TRBV5-1 to TRBJ2-3, with D unresolved. V was pared by 6 bases and J by 2 bases, with 7 bases between. The CDR3 consists of 12 residues. Germline V gene sequence: CDR1 SGHRS, CDR2 YFSETQ. CDR3 loop: CASKQHTDTQYF. The CDR3 nucleotides read TGCGCCAGCAAGCAGCACACAGATACGCAGTATTTT. Using reference TRBV5-1 and TRBJ2-3 for the parts outside the CDR3, the full variable domain is KAGVTQTPRYLIKTRGQQVTLSCSPISGHRSVSWYQQTPGQGLQFLFEYFSETQRNKGNFPGRFSGRQFSNSRSEMNVSTLELGDSALYLCASKQHTDTQYFGPGTRLTVL.

There are a few counts of this clonotype. The CDR3 DNA reads TGCGCCAGCAGCTTGGGCGGACAGGGATCCGAGCAGTACTTC. Translated: CASSLGGQGSEQYF. The chain has TRBV5-1 and TRBJ2-7; 8 bases agree with TRBD1. The junction had 5 bases not matched to a gene; V was cut back by 0 bases and J by 6 bases. This CDR3 contains 14 residues. Germline V gene sequence: CDR1 SGHRS, CDR2 YFSETQ.

In regard to this clonotype: The germline gene is not matched at one end of the junction; a read error may be the cause. This chain links TRBV7-7 with TRBJ2-3, with 8 bases matching TRBD2. This CDR3 comprises 15 residues. Germline CDR1 is SSHAT and CDR2 is FNYEAQ (reference sequence). In DNA, the CDR3 is TGTGCTAGCAGCCGACTTAGCGGGACGTCTGATACGCAGTATTTT. Translation gives CASSRLSGTSDTQYF.

This chain uses TRBV12-3 or TRBV12-4 with TRBJ2-7, with 10 bases aligning to TRBD1. V shed 6 bases, J shed 7 bases, and the junction held 9 bases outside the gene matches. This CDR3 spans 14 amino acids. As DNA, the CDR3 is TGTGCCAGCAGCAGACGACAGGGGGCATGGGAGCAGTACTTC. It yields the protein CASSRRQGAWEQYF.

The chain recombines TRBV3-1 with TRBJ1-2, with D unresolved. The CDR3 covers 14 residues. Germline V gene data show CDR1 as LGHDT and CDR2 as YNNKEL (reference sequence). V was pared by 4 bases and J by 2 bases, with 11 bases between. CDR3 amino acids: CASSPHTTNYGYTF. The CDR3 DNA follows: TGTGCCAGCAGCCCACATACCACCAACTATGGCTACACCTTC.

For this clonotype: This CDR3 fails to terminate in the conserved phenylalanine or tryptophan, so it likely reflects a read error. It is unclear where the CDR3 begins or ends on the DNA, so no DNA is shown, and the CDR3 is as TCRdb lists it. This chain joins TRBV21-1 and TRBJ2-3. TRBV21-1 is deemed a pseudogene. The CDR3 spans 9 residues, counting both ends. The CDR3: CASSSTGVD.

This chain connects TRBV7-3 to TRBJ2-7; D remains ambiguous. The CDR3 length is 14 residues. CDR1 is SGHTA and CDR2 is FQGTGA in the germline V gene. Between the trimmed V and J ends, which lost 4 bases and 3 bases, there was a span of 13 bases. CDR3 in DNA: TGTGCCAGCAGCTCCCGGCCAGAAGGCTACGAGCAGTACTTC. It encodes CASSSRPEGYEQYF.

The chain uses TRBV20-1 and TRBJ2-7; 9 bases line up with TRBD1. The CDR3 runs to 15 residues. Germline V gene lookup returns CDR1 DFQATT and CDR2 SNEGSKA (reference sequence). With 0 bases clipped from V and 1 base from J, the junction kept 4 bases outside the gene matches. The CDR3 DNA follows: TGCAGTGCTAGAGATCCGGGACAGGGTTCCTACGAGCAGTACTTC. Protein product: CSARDPGQGSYEQYF.

A few counts support this clonotype. The V and J genes are TRBV20-1 and TRBJ2-1; TRBD2 matches at 12 bases. The germline gives CDR1 DFQATT, CDR2 SNEGSKA (reference sequence). V dropped 6 bases and J dropped 0; count of bases not matched to a gene: 6. The CDR3 spans 16 residues. The CDR3 DNA is TGCAGTGCCCAGGGACTAGCGGGCGTCTCCTACAATGAGCAGTTCTTC. Translated: CSAQGLAGVSYNEQFF.

This clonotype was counted many times. This chain uses TRBV29-1 with TRBJ2-1, with D possibly being TRBD1 (6 bases). Trimming removed 7 bases from V and 13 bases from J, with 11 bases in between. From germline, CDR1 is SQVTM and CDR2 ANQGSEA. The CDR3 loop spans 9 amino acids. The CDR3 loop reads CSAGTIQFF. As DNA, the CDR3 is TGCAGCGCTGGGACAATACAGTTCTTC.

V gene TRBV5-1 combines with J gene TRBJ2-1; possible D gene TRBD1, 6 bases. This CDR3 comprises 16 residues. Per the germline V gene, CDR1 is SGHRS and CDR2 is YFSETQ. V dropped 4 bases and J dropped 2 bases, with 16 bases sitting between them. CDR3 protein: CASSPPAGAAYNEQFF. In DNA form, the CDR3 reads TGCGCCAGCAGCCCCCCCGCAGGGGCGGCCTACAATGAGCAGTTCTTC.

The chain employs TRBV7-2 and TRBJ2-7, with a possible D match to TRBD2 (5 bases). Trimming left V 5 bases short and J 2 bases short, with 13 bases between. The CDR3 consists of 14 residues. Germline V gene sequence: CDR1 SGHTA, CDR2 FQGNSA. The CDR3 sequence is CASSPFGAAYEQYF. The CDR3 bases are TGTGCCAGCAGCCCATTCGGAGCGGCCTACGAGCAGTACTTC.

The genes are TRBV10-3 and TRBJ2-2; 12 positions match TRBD2. The CDR3 is made up of 17 amino acids. The V segment lost 3 bases and the J segment 5 bases; nucleotides outside the gene matches: 7. The germline CDR1 and CDR2 sequences are ENHRY and SYGVKD. The CDR3 sequence is CAISDLAGGPGTGELFF. CDR3 nucleotide sequence: TGTGCCATCAGTGATCTAGCGGGAGGGCCGGGGACCGGGGAGCTGTTTTTT.

This clonotype was seen more than once but under ten times. The chain joins TRBV7-2 to TRBJ2-5; no definite D call. V was clipped by 4 bases and J by 2 bases, with 8 bases between them. The V gene's germline CDR1 is SGHTA and CDR2 FQGNSA. The CDR3 runs 13 residues. CDR3 in amino acids: CASSYLGQETQYF. The CDR3 nucleotides read TGTGCCAGCAGCTACCTAGGGCAAGAGACCCAGTACTTC.

This clonotype appeared a few times. The chain has TRBV5-1 and TRBJ2-1; 10 bases align to TRBD2. The CDR3 spans 16 residues. Germline loops: CDR1 SGHRS, CDR2 YFSETQ. With V trimmed by 6 bases and J by 5 bases, 11 bases remained unmatched. CDR3 sequence: CASIIGGTSANNEQFF. CDR3 nucleotide sequence: TGCGCCAGCATTATCGGAGGGACTAGCGCAAACAATGAGCAGTTCTTC. The whole variable domain, remainder taken from reference TRBV5-1 and TRBJ2-1, is KAGVTQTPRYLIKTRGQQVTLSCSPISGHRSVSWYQQTPGQGLQFLFEYFSETQRNKGNFPGRFSGRQFSNSRSEMNVSTLELGDSALYLCASIIGGTSANNEQFFGPGTRLTVL.

This rearrangement joins TRBV29-1 to TRBJ2-1, with 9 bases lining up with TRBD2. The germline CDR1 and CDR2 sequences are SQVTM and ANQGSEA. V shed 4 bases and J 7 bases; nucleotides not matched to a gene: 8. This CDR3 is built from 14 residues. CDR3 residues: CSVGREGRLNEQFF. CDR3 nucleotide sequence: TGCAGCGTTGGGCGGGAGGGCCGGCTGAATGAGCAGTTCTTC.